These T cell receptor beta chains were read from a single sample in a study of T cell changes during pregnancy in multiple sclerosis. Sequencing was performed with immunoSEQ multiplex PCR; in TCRdb, only in-frame clones are kept and a portion is missing. The sample holds tens of thousands of clones, 80% to 95% seen once. The source material was CD4+ T cells from peripheral blood mononuclear cells, sampled after pregnancy. These receptors all stem from a female donor with multiple sclerosis, enrolled in a pregnancy study. Both conserved end residues are part of each CDR3. D genes are given only for firm matches. Not all rows give a size; the values are once, few, many and, for expanded clones, a class.

V	size	J	D	CDR3	DNA
TRBV15	.	TRBJ1-4	.	CATSRDIQGGTKNEKLFF	TGTGCCACCAGCAGAGATATCCAGGGAGGGACGAAGAATGAAAAACTGTTTTTT
TRBV19	.	TRBJ2-2	.	CASSTSRGTGELFF	TGTGCCAGTAGCACCTCGAGAGGCACCGGGGAGCTGTTTTTT
TRBV6-4	.	TRBJ2-1	.	CASSEASSTNEQFF	TGTGCCAGCAGTGAAGCTAGCAGCACGAATGAGCAGTTCTTC
TRBV9	.	TRBJ1-4	TRBD1	CASSVATGYNEKLFF	TGTGCCAGCAGCGTCGCGACAGGGTATAATGAAAAACTGTTTTTT
TRBV20-1	.	TRBJ2-1	.	CSARQVAPQFF	TGCAGTGCTAGACAGGTTGCCCCACAGTTCTTC
TRBV7-9	.	TRBJ2-7	TRBD1	CASSSVPGGSYEQYF	TGTGCCAGCAGCTCCGTCCCAGGGGGCTCCTACGAGCAGTACTTC
TRBV7-2	.	TRBJ2-3	TRBD2	CASRLSGGADTQYF	TGTGCCAGCAGGCTTAGCGGGGGGGCAGATACGCAGTATTTT
TRBV6-5	.	TRBJ1-1	TRBD1	CASSDRGGNTEAFF	TGTGCCAGCAGTGACAGGGGCGGGAACACTGAAGCTTTCTTT
TRBV7-2	.	TRBJ1-5	TRBD1	CASSLQTGEGQPQHF	TGTGCCAGCAGCCTACAAACAGGGGAAGGTCAGCCCCAGCATTTT
TRBV19	once	TRBJ2-3	TRBD2	CASSILAGGPSGTDTQYF	TGTGCCAGTAGTATCCTAGCGGGGGGGCCGTCTGGCACAGATACGCAGTATTTT
TRBV4-3	.	TRBJ2-7	TRBD1	CASSQDYDRGLTYEQYF	TGCGCCAGCAGCCAAGATTACGACAGGGGTTTAACCTACGAGCAGTACTTC
TRBV6-5	.	TRBJ1-2	.	CASRAMLYGYTF	TGTGCCAGCAGAGCCATGCTCTATGGCTACACCTTC
TRBV6-6	.	TRBJ1-1	.	CASSPGLRYTEAFF	TGTGCCAGCAGCCCGGGACTACGATACACTGAAGCTTTCTTT
TRBV15	.	TRBJ1-2	.	CATSRDRVGYGYTF	TGTGCCACCAGCAGAGATCGGGTAGGCTATGGCTACACCTTC
TRBV10-3	.	TRBJ2-3	.	CAISEPGAGGPVTQYF	TGTGCCATCAGTGAGCCAGGGGCAGGGGGGCCGGTTACGCAGTATTTT
TRBV2	.	TRBJ2-3	TRBD1	CASSYTGGTDTQYF	TGTGCCAGCAGTTACACAGGGGGCACAGATACGCAGTATTTT
TRBV27	.	TRBJ1-3	.	CASSFSGVGNTIYF	TGTGCCAGCAGTTTCTCAGGGGTAGGAAACACCATATATTTT
TRBV23-1	.	TRBJ1-3	.	CATHGSQGGNTIYF	TGCGCCACCCATGGCAGTCAGGGTGGAAACACCATATATTTT
TRBV7-2	once	TRBJ1-1	.	CASSLGVFARGTEAFF	TGTGCCAGCAGCTTAGGGGTTTTTGCCAGGGGCACTGAAGCTTTCTTT
TRBV6-5	.	TRBJ1-4	.	CASSYEGYNEKLFF	TGTGCCAGCAGTTACGAGGGATACAATGAAAAACTGTTTTTT
TRBV29-1	.	TRBJ1-1	.	CSVERGAGTEAFF	TGCAGCGTTGAACGGGGGGCTGGGACTGAAGCTTTCTTT
TRBV6-1	.	TRBJ1-2	TRBD1	CASSGQVLGYTF	TGTGCCAGCAGCGGACAGGTTTTAGGCTACACCTTC
TRBV5-4	.	TRBJ1-5	.	CASSSSPSGQPQHF	TGCGCCAGCAGCTCGAGTCCCTCGGGTCAGCCCCAGCATTTT
TRBV9	.	TRBJ2-5	TRBD1	CASSVGRGQPGRRETQYF	TGTGCCAGCAGCGTGGGCAGGGGACAGCCCGGACGGCGAGAGACCCAGTACTTC
TRBV18	.	TRBJ2-2	TRBD2	CASSPTSGGTNTGELFF	TGTGCCAGCTCACCGACTAGCGGGGGGACGAACACCGGGGAGCTGTTTTTT
TRBV18	.	TRBJ2-7	.	CASSPPGAYEQYF	TGTGCCAGCTCACCGCCTGGAGCCTACGAGCAGTACTTC
TRBV14	.	TRBJ1-6	.	CASSQDDIGSSYNSPLHF	TGTGCCAGCAGCCAAGATGATATTGGCAGCTCCTATAATTCACCCCTCCACTTT
TRBV2	.	TRBJ1-5	TRBD1	CASSLLGTGLNQPQHF	TGTGCCAGCTCCCTACTCGGGACAGGGCTAAATCAGCCCCAGCATTTT
TRBV27	.	TRBJ1-5	.	CASSLFQATGLGNQPQHF	TGTGCCAGCAGTTTATTCCAAGCCACCGGTTTGGGCAATCAGCCCCAGCATTTT
TRBV7-8	.	TRBJ2-2	.	CASSHGGQGELFF	TGTGCCAGCAGTCACGGGGGGCAGGGGGAGCTGTTTTTT
TRBV19	once	TRBJ1-5	TRBD1	CASSISTTGRLNQPQHF	TGTGCCAGTAGTATATCCACGACAGGGAGGCTAAATCAGCCCCAGCATTTT
TRBV19	.	TRBJ1-2	TRBD1	CASSATGTAYGYTF	TGTGCCAGTAGTGCGACCGGGACAGCCTATGGCTACACCTTC